A single sample is the source of the 6 T cell receptor beta chains below, sequenced in a study of T cell responses to AZD1222 COVID-19 vaccine (dated by TCRdb to about 2021). The label giving this sample's time point can be read as: baseline before first vaccination. The library was generated by the immunoSEQ multiplex PCR assay. Imported from immuneACCESS, the table was reduced by TCRdb to in-frame sequences with V and J called. These copies leave out some clones; in studies compared against another copy, an unresolved V gene accounts for under half, and the cause of the remainder is not known. This sample comprises 90,000 to 110,000 clones, 87% of them detected only once. The top ten clonotypes cover 4.5% to 5.5% of the sample. This specimen consisted of peripheral blood, obtained on day 0 of AZD1222 vaccination. The receptors derive from an adult in good health.

The chain combines TRBV5-1 with TRBJ2-5, with TRBD2 matching 9 bases. The CDR3 is made up of 15 amino acids. V was pared by 0 bases and J by 5 bases, with 5 bases of the junction left unmatched. CDR1 is SGHRS and CDR2 is YFSETQ in the germline V gene. CDR3 in amino acids: CASSLVAGTSETQYF. In DNA form, the CDR3 reads TGCGCCAGCAGCTTGGTGGCCGGGACTAGCGAGACCCAGTACTTC.

The rearrangement links TRBV24-1 to TRBJ1-5, with 9 bases lining up with TRBD1. The trim removed 9 bases at V and 5 bases at J, leaving 4 bases unmatched. CDR1 and CDR2 (germline): KGHDR, SFDVKD. The CDR3 is 13 residues long. CDR3 region: CATGGQGYQPQHF. Here the CDR3 DNA reads TGTGCCACCGGGGGACAGGGCTATCAGCCCCAGCATTTT.

DNA of the CDR3: TGTGCCAGCAGCCCCGAAAACTTAAACTATGGCTACACCTTC. Translating gives CASSPENLNYGYTF. This chain links TRBV11-2 with TRBJ1-2; unclear D gene. The V end was cut by 5 bases, the J end by 2 bases, with 12 bases between. Germline V lookup: CDR1 SGHAT, CDR2 FQNNGV. The length of the CDR3 is 14 residues. Based on the CDR3 plus reference TRBV11-2 and TRBJ1-2, the full variable domain is EAGVAQSPRYKIIEKRQSVAFWCNPISGHATLYWYQQILGQGPKLLIQFQNNGVVDDSQLPKDRFSAERLKGVDSTLKIQPAKLEDSAVYLCASSPENLNYGYTFGSGTRLTVV.

The rearrangement joins TRBV28 to TRBJ2-6; tentatively, D is TRBD1 (6 bases). Germline-derived CDR1 and CDR2 are MDHEN and SYDVKM. The V end was cut by 5 bases, the J end by 3 bases, with 17 bases between. The CDR3 totals 17 residues. The chain's CDR3 is CASSQVTGLIGANVLTF. DNA of the CDR3: TGTGCCAGCAGTCAAGTGACAGGTTTAATTGGGGCCAACGTCCTGACTTTC.

The rearrangement uses TRBV5-6 and TRBJ1-2, with D tentatively TRBD1 (5 bases). Germline loops: CDR1 SGHDT, CDR2 YYEEEE. CDR3 size: 15 residues. Trimming pared 4 bases from V and 5 bases from J, leaving 18 bases between. This chain's CDR3 is CASSPRAGRGYGYTF. In nucleotides, the CDR3 is TGTGCCAGCAGCCCCCGTGCTGGACGGGGGTATGGCTACACCTTC.

Only one count was recorded for this clone. V is TRBV2 and J is TRBJ2-6; D is possibly TRBD1 or TRBD2 (6 bases each). Germline assignment: CDR1 SNHLY and CDR2 FYNNEI. CDR3 size: 17 residues. Deletions cut 7 bases from V and 2 bases from J, with 18 bases between. This chain's CDR3 is CASNLRAGEAGANVLTF. CDR3 nucleotide sequence: TGTGCCAGCAATCTCCGGGCAGGGGAGGCTGGGGCCAACGTCCTGACTTTC.